Below, 16 T cell receptor beta chains from the same sample are listed, as sequenced in a study of blood T cells in healthy people across ages (dated by TCRdb to between 2014 and 2017). Library preparation used 5' RACE. The reads were generated on an Illumina HiSeq 2500. A second PCR of 7 to 11 cycles was run with a J-beta primer mix and a sample-barcoded 5' primer. TCRdb's own reprocessing of the public reads used fastp at Q25 and MiXCR and kept productive beta chains. Duplicate CDR3 protein sequences are folded into a single record with the most common DNA and genes. Recorded for this sample are 2 million or so distinct CDR3 sequences; less than 50% of them occurred a single time. 2% to 2.5% of the sample belongs to the ten largest clones. What was sequenced was blood. The receptors derive from a middle-aged woman in good health.

This clonotype was recorded a few times. The chain links TRBV5-1 to TRBJ2-6; the match to TRBD1 covers 7 bases. V lost 1 base, J lost 0 bases, and 4 bases stayed unmatched. CDR1 is SGHRS, CDR2 YFSETQ, per germline. The CDR3 is made up of 17 amino acids. This chain's CDR3 is CASSLWTGSSGANVLTF. CDR3 bases: TGCGCCAGCAGCTTGTGGACAGGCAGCTCTGGGGCCAACGTCCTGACTTTC.

There are a few counts of this clonotype. The CDR3 loop is CATKTPFNEQFF. CDR3 nucleotide sequence: TGTGCCACCAAGACTCCGTTCAATGAGCAGTTCTTC. The rearrangement uses TRBV15 and TRBJ2-1; no clear D gene. CDR3 length: 12 residues. Per the germline V gene, CDR1 is LNHNV and CDR2 is YYDKDF (reference sequence). The V and J ends lost 7 bases and 6 bases respectively, with 10 bases between them.

This clonotype occurred many times. Relative to the germline gene, one junction end is altered; a read error may explain this. This chain links TRBV5-1 with TRBJ2-7; maybe TRBD2 (6 bases). There are 14 residues in the CDR3. In germline, CDR1 is SGHRS, CDR2 YFSETQ. Here the CDR3 reads CASSLVGGSYEQYF. Written as DNA, the CDR3 is TGTGCCAGCAGTTTAGTGGGGGGCTCCTACGAGCAGTACTTC.

This clonotype was recorded once. A read error may account for a junction end that differs from germline. The chain joins TRBV4-2 to TRBJ2-4; TRBD1 agrees at 7 bases. CDR3 size: 17 residues. Per the germline V gene, CDR1 is LGHNA and CDR2 is YNFKEQ. The CDR3 DNA reads TGTGCCGGCAGCCAAGATCCCCCCGAGGACAGGAGGAACATTCAGTACTTC. Translation gives CAGSQDPPEDRRNIQYF.

This clonotype was seen a handful of times. The chain uses TRBV12-3 or TRBV12-4 and TRBJ2-1; 11 bases fit TRBD2. The length of the CDR3 is 16 residues. With 6 bases clipped from V and 3 bases from J, the junction kept 7 bases outside the gene matches. The CDR3 loop reads CASSLSGGGLYNEQFF. The CDR3 region has the DNA TGTGCCAGCAGCCTTAGCGGGGGGGGTCTCTACAATGAGCAGTTCTTC.

V gene TRBV7-2 combines with J gene TRBJ2-5, with a tentative D call TRBD2 (6 bases). Germline-derived CDR1 and CDR2 are SGHTA and FQGNSA. V shed 4 bases and J shed 4 bases, with 16 bases lying between them. The CDR3 contains 15 residues. CDR3 residues: CASSYEGLARETQYF. In DNA form, the CDR3 reads TGTGCCAGCAGCTACGAGGGACTTGCCCGAGAGACCCAGTACTTC. Combining the CDR3 with reference TRBV7-2 and TRBJ2-5 gives the whole variable domain GAGVSQSPSNKVTEKGKDVELRCDPISGHTALYWYRQSLGQGLEFLIYFQGNSAPDKSGLPSDRFSAERTGGSVSTLTIQRTQQEDSAVYLCASSYEGLARETQYFGPGTRLLVL.

This chain connects TRBV5-1 to TRBJ2-1; TRBD1 or TRBD2 may be the D gene (6 bases each). V gave up 0 bases and J gave up 10 bases, with 11 bases separating them. The CDR3 contains 13 residues. Germline V gene sequence: CDR1 SGHRS, CDR2 YFSETQ. CDR3 loop: CASSLDGGGEQFF. The CDR3, as DNA: TGCGCCAGCAGCTTGGACGGAGGGGGGGAGCAGTTCTTC.

This clonotype occurred a few times. The chain combines TRBV7-2 with TRBJ1-2, with 7 bases matching TRBD1. Germline CDR1 reads SGHTA; CDR2 reads FQGNSA. V gave up 3 bases and J gave up 7 bases; unmatched junction bases: 14. The CDR3 is 16 residues long. CDR3 amino acids: CASSLGQSLLTSGYTF. In DNA, the CDR3 is TGTGCCAGCAGCTTGGGACAGAGCCTACTAACTAGTGGCTACACCTTC.

This chain links TRBV5-1 with TRBJ2-1; 11 bases are a match to TRBD2. The CDR3 length is 16 residues. The V gene's germline CDR1 is SGHRS and CDR2 YFSETQ. V was pared by 4 bases and J by 5 bases, with 8 bases of the junction left unmatched. CDR3 nucleotide sequence: TGCGCCAGCAGCGCCCTCTTTAGCGGGGGGGACAATGAGCAGTTCTTC. Its protein is CASSALFSGGDNEQFF.

The chain couples TRBV20-1 to TRBJ2-4; 10 positions match TRBD1. The J call is in doubt because the DNA end fits TRBJ2-5 better. CDR3 length: 18 amino acids. Germline V gives CDR1 DFQATT, CDR2 SNEGSKA (reference sequence). CDR3 in amino acids: CSARVSGTGVFLQETQYF. The DNA for the CDR3 is TGCAGTGCTAGAGTTAGCGGGACAGGGGTTTTTCTTCAAGAGACCCAGTACTTC.

V usage is TRBV4-1 and J usage is TRBJ1-4; D is possibly TRBD1 (5 bases). The CDR3 sequence is 17 residues long. Germline V CDR1 and CDR2: MGHRA, YSYEKL. V shed 0 bases and J shed 4 bases, with 15 bases lying between them. CDR3 bases: TGCGCCAGCAGCCAAGACCCAGGGATTCGATTTAATGAAAAACTGTTTTTT. Translation gives CASSQDPGIRFNEKLFF.

The J gene is TRBJ2-5, the V gene TRBV6-6; 7 positions match TRBD1. The V segment lost 2 bases and the J segment 5 bases; nucleotides outside the gene matches: 8. This CDR3 region has 15 residues. Germline V gene lookup returns CDR1 MNHNY and CDR2 SVGAGI (reference sequence). This CDR3 reads CASSYPTGNRETQYF. The CDR3 nucleotides are TGTGCCAGCAGTTACCCGACAGGGAATCGTGAGACCCAGTACTTC.

This clonotype was counted only a few times. V is TRBV5-6 and J is TRBJ2-5; the D gene could be TRBD1 or TRBD2 (6 bases each). CDR1 is SGHDT and CDR2 is YYEEEE in the germline V gene. The V end was cut by 6 bases, the J end by 3 bases, with 12 bases between. The CDR3 runs 13 residues. The DNA for the CDR3 is TGTGCCAGCAACTGGGGGGCCGAAGAGACCCAGTACTTC. This encodes CASNWGAEETQYF.

This clonotype was seen many times. The chain joins TRBV7-2 to TRBJ1-2; D possibly corresponds to TRBD1 (6 bases). Trimming pared 6 bases from V and 0 bases from J, leaving 11 bases between. The length of the CDR3 is 14 residues. Germline V lookup: CDR1 SGHTA, CDR2 FQGNSA. This chain's CDR3 is CASSPQGANYGYTF. The DNA for the CDR3 is TGTGCCAGCAGTCCACAGGGAGCTAACTATGGCTACACCTTC.

This chain uses TRBV27 with TRBJ2-1; D perhaps matches TRBD1 (5 bases). This CDR3 region has 11 residues. The V end lost 4 bases, the J end lost 8 bases, and 6 bases lay between the germline ends. In germline, CDR1 is MNHEY, CDR2 SMNVEV (reference sequence). CDR3 in DNA: TGTGCCAGCAGTTGGGGCCATGAGCAGTTCTTC. This gives the protein CASSWGHEQFF.

The chain recombines TRBV6-6 with TRBJ1-2; D call uncertain. V dropped 2 bases and J dropped 0 bases, with 7 bases sitting between them. The CDR3 length is 14 residues. Germline values: CDR1 MNHNY, CDR2 SVGAGI (reference sequence). CDR3 nucleotides: TGTGCCAGCAGTTACGGAGACACTAACTATGGCTACACCTTC. Protein product: CASSYGDTNYGYTF.